The 8 T cell receptor beta chains reported below all come from one sample, sequenced in a study of blood T cells in healthy people across ages. Primers used in a second PCR of roughly 6 to 11 cycles were a sample-barcoded 5' primer and a J-beta primer mix. TCRdb reprocessed the 5' RACE reads with MiXCR, giving one entry per CDR3 protein. The sample contains 500,000 to 600,000 distinct CDR3 sequences, 27% of which appear only once. The sample comprised blood. The receptors were gathered from an older woman in good health.

CDR3 nucleotide sequence: TGTGCCAGCAGTTTGGGTTCCAGTGCTGGTACTGAAGCTTTCTTT. Its protein is CASSLGSSAGTEAFF. V gene TRBV12-3 or TRBV12-4 combines with J gene TRBJ1-1; no firm D call. V gave up 3 bases and J gave up 5 bases, with 16 bases separating them. This CDR3 is built from 15 residues.

A few counts support this clonotype. The gene calls are TRBV20-1 and TRBJ1-1, with TRBD1 matching 10 bases. Germline V gene data show CDR1 as DFQATT and CDR2 as SNEGSKA (reference sequence). The CDR3 spans 14 residues. Trimming at V came to 8 bases and at J to 2 bases, leaving 8 bases not matched to a gene. CDR3 sequence reads: CSLRQGALNTEAFF. The CDR3 DNA reads as TGCAGTCTGCGACAGGGGGCACTTAACACTGAAGCTTTCTTT.

The V gene is TRBV28, the J gene TRBJ1-5; 7 nucleotides align to TRBD1. The J segment lost 0 bases and the V segment lost 8 bases, leaving 10 bases of the junction unmatched. This CDR3 is 16 amino acids long. Looked up from germline, CDR1 is MDHEN and CDR2 is SYDVKM. The CDR3 spells CASSPGGRDSNQPQHF. CDR3 DNA: TGTGCCAGCTCCCCAGGGGGAAGGGATAGCAATCAGCCCCAGCATTTT.

The sample holds one count of this clonotype. V is TRBV3-1 and J is TRBJ2-5; the D gene is possibly TRBD1 (7 bases). The J call is in doubt because the DNA end fits TRBJ2-7 better. The CDR3 runs 14 residues. Germline CDR1 and CDR2: LGHDT and YNNKEL (reference sequence). CDR3 bases: TGTGCCAGCAGCCAAAGGAGGGCAGGGGGCGAGCAGTACTTC. It yields the protein CASSQRRAGGEQYF.

The J gene is TRBJ2-3, the V gene TRBV20-1; D is uncertain. CDR3 length: 13 residues. V shed 5 bases and J shed 2 bases, with 11 bases lying between them. CDR1 is DFQATT, CDR2 SNEGSKA, per germline (reference sequence). The CDR3: CSAAYGATDTQYF. CDR3 bases: TGCAGTGCTGCCTACGGAGCCACAGATACGCAGTATTTT.

The genes are TRBV4-2 and TRBJ1-1, with TRBD1 identical over 8 bases. V shed 0 bases, J shed 7 bases, and the junction held 13 bases outside the gene matches. The CDR3 runs to 17 residues. Germline loops: CDR1 LGHNA, CDR2 YNFKEQ. The CDR3 nucleotides read TGTGCCAGCAGCCAAGATCGCCAGGGGGCTTTATATGGTGAAGCTTTCTTT. Translation gives CASSQDRQGALYGEAFF.

This clonotype occurred many times. The chain uses TRBV5-1 and TRBJ2-1, with D hard to call. Per germline, CDR1 SGHRS and CDR2 YFSETQ. There are 14 residues in the CDR3. The V end was cut by 0 bases, the J end by 8 bases, with 12 bases between. CDR3 sequence (DNA): TGCGCCAGCAGCTTGGGGTTTAGTTTCGATGAGCAGTTCTTC. It translates to CASSLGFSFDEQFF.

The chain uses TRBV12-3 or TRBV12-4 and TRBJ1-1; D unclear. Trimming shortened V by 2 bases and J by 10 bases, and 8 bases separated the two germline ends. The CDR3 has 11 amino acids. In nucleotides, the CDR3 is TGTGCCAGCAGTTTAAGGGATGTAGCTTTCTTT. Translation: CASSLRDVAFF.